This is a list of T cell receptor beta chains from one sample in a study of cytomegalovirus exposure and HLA in healthy donors. The assay was immunoSEQ multiplex PCR, and TCRdb's table has in-frame clones only and misses some. The table for this sample gives roughly 220,000 clones. Specimen: PBMCs. These receptor sequences come from a girl aged 2-15 years in good health and CMV-seropositive. Each CDR3 is given with its conserved first and last residue. Fields, in order: J gene, V gene, D gene, CDR3 DNA, CDR3 protein. D genes are given only for firm matches.

TRBJ2-7 TRBV9 TRBD1 TGTGCCAGCAGCGTGGCCCTGGACAGGGGGATCAACGAGCAGTACTTC CASSVALDRGINEQYF
TRBJ1-1 TRBV18 - TGTGCCAGCTCACCACCGGTACAGGGTCTCGGGGACACTGAAGCTTTCTTT CASSPPVQGLGDTEAFF
TRBJ1-1 TRBV5-4 - TGTGCCAGCAGCTGGGGCGGGAACACTGAAGCTTTCTTT CASSWGGNTEAFF
TRBJ1-4 TRBV5-6 TRBD1 TGTGCCAGCAGCGTTAGGGACAGTAATAATGAAAAACTGTTTTTT CASSVRDSNNEKLFF
TRBJ2-2 TRBV19 TRBD2 TGTGCCAGTGTAGCGGGACAAGGCAGGACCGGGGAGCTGTTTTTT CASVAGQGRTGELFF
TRBJ1-5 TRBV27 TRBD1 TGTGCCAGCAGCCTAACCGGACAGGGGGCAAATAGCAATCAGCCCCAGCATTTT CASSLTGQGANSNQPQHF
TRBJ2-3 TRBV11-2 TRBD2 TGTGCCAGCAGCCCCCCGGGGGGACTTGCCACAGATACGCAGTATTTT CASSPPGGLATDTQYF
TRBJ2-1 TRBV13 - TGTGCCAGCAGCTTATCCCCTGCCTACAATGAGCAGTTCTTC CASSLSPAYNEQFF
TRBJ2-7 TRBV30 TRBD1 TGTGCCTGGAGTGTGACAGGGGGCTACGAGCAGTACTTC CAWSVTGGYEQYF
TRBJ2-1 TRBV5-1 - TGCGCCAGCAGCTTACGGGGACAAGGGGTGAGCAATGAGCAGTTCTTC CASSLRGQGVSNEQFF
TRBJ2-1 TRBV19 TRBD2 TGTGCCAGTAGTCGGGGACTAGCCGGTGAGCAGTTCTTC CASSRGLAGEQFF
TRBJ1-4 TRBV14 - TGTGCCAGCAGTCCCCAGATACCCCCAGAAAAACTGTTTTTT CASSPQIPPEKLFF
TRBJ1-4 TRBV6-1 - TGTGCCAGCAGTGAAGTTACAGGTTCAACTAATGAAAAACTGTTTTTT CASSEVTGSTNEKLFF
TRBJ2-1 TRBV11-2 TRBD2 TGTGCCAGCAGCTTAGGCCTCCACACTAGCGGGAAGAACAATGAGCAGTTCTTC CASSLGLHTSGKNNEQFF
TRBJ1-4 TRBV29-1 TRBD1 TGCAGCGTTGGGGACAGGGAAACTAATGAAAAACTGTTTTTT CSVGDRETNEKLFF
TRBJ1-4 TRBV28 - TGTGCCAGTCGTCGGGGGTTTAATGAAAAACTGTTTTTT CASRRGFNEKLFF
TRBJ2-7 TRBV5-1 TRBD1 TGCGCCAGCAGCCTCACCGGGACAGGGGTCGAGCAGTACTTC CASSLTGTGVEQYF
TRBJ2-2 TRBV19 TRBD2 TGTGCCAGTAATAGCGGGAGTTGGACCGGGGAGCTGTTTTTT CASNSGSWTGELFF
TRBJ1-2 TRBV18 - TGTGCCAGCTCACCGGACGGGGACTGGGGCTACACCTTC CASSPDGDWGYTF
TRBJ1-5 TRBV28 - TGTGCCAGCAGCCATTATAGGGAGAGGGGACTTAATCAGCCCCAGCATTTT CASSHYRERGLNQPQHF
TRBJ2-5 TRBV4-2 TRBD2 TGTGCCAGCAGCCAAGAAATAGCGGGGGAGACCCAGTACTTC CASSQEIAGETQYF
TRBJ1-1 TRBV7-9 TRBD1 TGTGCCAGCAGCCTACTCACAGGGGGGAAAACTCTGAACACTGAAGCTTTCTTT CASSLLTGGKTLNTEAFF
TRBJ2-1 TRBV19 - TGTGCCAGCCGACTTTCCTACAATGAGCAGTTCTTC CASRLSYNEQFF
TRBJ1-3 TRBV19 - TGTGCCAGTAGTCCATCCGGGGGCTCTGGAAACACCATATATTTT CASSPSGGSGNTIYF
TRBJ1-1 TRBV7-6 - TGTGCCAGCAGCTTGGCCTCCAACGTTAACACTGAAGCTTTCTTT CASSLASNVNTEAFF
TRBJ2-6 TRBV29-1 TRBD1 TGCAGCGTATGGGACAGGCTCTCTGGGGCCAACGTCCTGACTTTC CSVWDRLSGANVLTF
TRBJ2-1 TRBV7-6 TRBD2 TGTGCCAGCAGCTTAGGACTAGACGGGAGGTACAATGAGCAGTTCTTC CASSLGLDGRYNEQFF
TRBJ2-3 TRBV5-1 - TGCGCCAGCAGCTTGGCCGGTGGGGACTCAGATACGCAGTATTTT CASSLAGGDSDTQYF
TRBJ1-1 TRBV11-2 - TGTGCCAGCAGCACCGGCCAGGGAGGGACTGAAGCTTTCTTT CASSTGQGGTEAFF
TRBJ1-1 TRBV7-9 - TGTGCCAGCAGCCAAGACACAGGGACTGAAGCTTTCTTT CASSQDTGTEAFF
TRBJ1-2 TRBV9 TRBD1 TGTGCCAGCAGCGTGTCGCCGGGACAGGCAAACTATGGCTACACCTTC CASSVSPGQANYGYTF